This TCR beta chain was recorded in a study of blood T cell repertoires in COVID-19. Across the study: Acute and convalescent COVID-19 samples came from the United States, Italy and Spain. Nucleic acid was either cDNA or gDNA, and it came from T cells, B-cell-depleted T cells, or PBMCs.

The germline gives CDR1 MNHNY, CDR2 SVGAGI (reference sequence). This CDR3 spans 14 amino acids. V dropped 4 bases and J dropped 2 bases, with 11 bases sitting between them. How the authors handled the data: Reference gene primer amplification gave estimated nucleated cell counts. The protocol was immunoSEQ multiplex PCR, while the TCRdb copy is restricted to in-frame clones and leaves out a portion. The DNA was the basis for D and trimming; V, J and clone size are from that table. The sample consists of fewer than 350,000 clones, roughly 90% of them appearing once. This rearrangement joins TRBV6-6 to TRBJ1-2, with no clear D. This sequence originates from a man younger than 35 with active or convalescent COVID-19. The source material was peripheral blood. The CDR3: CASSSWTENYGYTF. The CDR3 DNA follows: TGTGCCAGCAGTTCGTGGACTGAGAACTATGGCTACACCTTC.